This TCR beta chain derives from a study of tumor and adjacent non-tumor tissue in lung cancer. No cell sorting was done before RNA was extracted from the tissue. More than 3 cm separated this lung sample from the edge of the tumor. Donors were chemotherapy-naive, newly diagnosed lung cancer surgical patients in China, August–late 2014. The library came from three nested PCR rounds adapted from ARM-PCR protocols. TCRdb independently ran MiXCR on the multiplex PCR reads; one entry per CDR3 protein. The repertoire holds 40,000 to 60,000 distinct CDR3 sequences, with 60% to 65% as singletons. As to this clonotype: No antigen is known for it. The final CDR3 position lacks the conserved phenylalanine or tryptophan, pointing to a likely read error.

CDR1 is LGHNA, CDR2 YNFKEQ, per germline. V was clipped by 5 bases and J by 5 bases, with 12 bases between them. This CDR3 is 14 amino acids long. Broader study findings: Higher tumor TCR diversity was associated with shorter survival. Tumor repertoires had a smaller top 100 clone share than normal lung.

Sequencing used distant non-tumor lung tissue. The clonotype was recovered from a woman aged 70-85 years with non-small cell lung cancer. The gene calls are TRBV4-2 and TRBJ2-2, with D possibly TRBD2 on 5 matching bases. The CDR3 is CASSEWTGTGELFS. CDR3 DNA: TGTGCCAGCAGCGAATGGACGGGGACCGGGGAGCTGTTTTCT.